The 21 T cell receptor beta chains reported below all come from one sample, sequenced in a study of T-cell memory formation after mild COVID-19. One entry per CDR3 protein, called by TCRdb with MiXCR from the 5' RACE reads. The data show some 350,000 distinct CDR3 sequences, 13% seen once. Sequenced input: PBMCs or a T cell subset sorted from them (not recorded which). All receptors derive from a man between 18 and 29 years old who had mild COVID-19 (a few samples of this study predate the infection). Cell type and time point are not known.

This clonotype was seen a few times. The rearrangement links TRBV6-5 to TRBJ2-7; either TRBD1 or TRBD2 may fit D (5 bases each). This CDR3 is 15 amino acids long. Germline assignment: CDR1 MNHEY and CDR2 SVGAGI. The V end was cut by 10 bases, the J end by 2 bases, with 21 bases between. This CDR3 is CATLGGYRDAYEQYF. The CDR3 DNA reads TGTGCCACATTGGGTGGGTATAGGGACGCCTACGAGCAGTACTTC.

This clonotype was seen a handful of times. The chain has TRBV9 and TRBJ1-4; TRBD1 matches at 7 bases. Unmatched junction bases numbered 6, after V lost 2 bases and J lost 5 bases. The CDR3 runs 15 residues. Germline V gene sequence: CDR1 SGDLS, CDR2 YYNGEE. CDR3 coding DNA: TGTGCCAGCAGCGTTTCACCAGGGGGGAATGAAAAACTGTTTTTT. Translation: CASSVSPGGNEKLFF.

This chain uses TRBV19 with TRBJ1-1; no reliable D call. The length of the CDR3 is 13 residues. The V end was cut by 9 bases, the J end by 3 bases, with 14 bases between. CDR1 LNHDA and CDR2 SQIVND come from the germline V gene (reference sequence). CDR3 residues: CASTWGPYTEAFF. CDR3 DNA sequence: TGTGCCAGCACTTGGGGTCCCTACACTGAAGCTTTCTTT. The whole variable domain, remainder taken from reference TRBV19 and TRBJ1-1, is DGGITQSPKYLFRKEGQNVTLSCEQNLNHDAMYWYRQDPGQGLRLIYYSQIVNDFQKGDIAEGYSVSREKKESFPLTVTSAQKNPTAFYLCASTWGPYTEAFFGQGTRLTVV.

This clonotype has just a few counts. The V gene is TRBV7-8, the J gene TRBJ2-5; no clear D. The length of the CDR3 is 14 residues. Germline V gene data show CDR1 as SGHVS and CDR2 as FQNEAQ. The germline V and J ends were trimmed by 6 bases and 0 bases, with 11 bases remaining between them. This CDR3 reads CASSRTEYQETQYF. The CDR3 nucleotides read TGTGCCAGCAGTAGAACAGAGTACCAAGAGACCCAGTACTTC.

This clonotype came up a few times. The V gene is TRBV3-2, the J gene TRBJ2-2. TRBV3-2 is listed as a pseudogene. The CDR3 is made up of 13 amino acids. The CDR3 region is CASKQRDTGELFF. CDR3 bases: TGTGCCAGCAAGCAGAGAGACACCGGGGAGCTGTTTTTT.

This clonotype has more than one count but fewer than ten. The chain couples TRBV12-3 or TRBV12-4 to TRBJ1-1, with a possible D match to TRBD1 (5 bases). The V end lost 3 bases, the J end lost 7 bases, and 12 bases lay between the germline ends. The CDR3 totals 13 residues. CDR3 in amino acids: CASSLGLLGEAFF. The CDR3 nucleotides are TGTGCCAGCAGTTTGGGGCTTCTGGGTGAAGCTTTCTTT.

This clonotype was picked up a small number of times. The rearrangement uses TRBV15 and TRBJ2-1; no reliable D call. The ends were cut back, 1 base at V and 0 bases at J, with 13 bases in the middle. The CDR3 sequence is 17 residues long. Germline lookup yields CDR1 LNHNV and CDR2 YYDKDF (reference sequence). The CDR3 is CATSRVSAFSSYNEQFF. The CDR3, as DNA: TGTGCCACCAGCAGAGTATCGGCCTTTAGCTCCTACAATGAGCAGTTCTTC.

This chain links TRBV19 with TRBJ1-5; 7 bases align to TRBD1. The CDR3 sequence is 14 residues long. With 4 bases clipped from V and 4 bases from J, the junction kept 4 bases outside the gene matches. Germline V gene data show CDR1 as LNHDA and CDR2 as SQIVND (reference sequence). As DNA, the CDR3 is TGTGCCAGTAGTACGGACAGGAGGAATCAGCCCCAGCATTTT. This translates into CASSTDRRNQPQHF.

Many counts were recorded for this clonotype. The rearrangement links TRBV7-2 to TRBJ2-2; a possible D gene is TRBD1 (5 bases). With 6 bases removed from V and 1 base from J, the gap between germline ends came to 12 bases. The CDR3 contains 15 residues. CDR1 is SGHTA, CDR2 FQGNSA, per germline. Here the CDR3 reads CASRSRQMNTGELFF. The CDR3, as DNA: TGTGCCAGCAGATCGAGACAGATGAACACCGGGGAGCTGTTTTTT.

The chain is built from TRBV29-1 and TRBJ1-1, with 7 bases fitting TRBD1. The CDR3 runs 15 residues. Germline V CDR1 and CDR2: SQVTM, ANQGSEA. Trimming at V came to 3 bases and at J to 0 bases, leaving 7 bases not matched to a gene. The chain's CDR3 is CSVDFPGQMNTEAFF. Here the CDR3 DNA reads TGCAGCGTTGATTTTCCGGGACAGATGAACACTGAAGCTTTCTTT.

The chain carries TRBV7-9 and TRBJ2-5, with D possibly being TRBD1 (5 bases). Deletions cut 3 bases from V and 4 bases from J, with 18 bases between. CDR3 length equals 16 residues. CDR1 is SEHNR and CDR2 is FQNEAQ in the germline V gene (reference sequence). CDR3 loop: CASSFSGLVLGETQYF. In DNA, the CDR3 is TGTGCCAGCAGCTTCTCAGGGTTGGTTCTTGGAGAGACCCAGTACTTC.

The gene calls are TRBV15 and TRBJ1-5; D unclear. Trimming stripped 0 bases from V and 1 base from J, with 7 bases between. The germline V gene encodes CDR1 LNHNV and CDR2 YYDKDF (reference sequence). This CDR3 has 15 residues. For the CDR3, the DNA is TGTGCCACCAGCAGAGATCTCGGCAGCAATCAGCCCCAGCATTTT. Its protein product is CATSRDLGSNQPQHF.

The J gene is TRBJ2-1, the V gene TRBV12-5; D perhaps matches TRBD2 (6 bases). V was cut by 1 base and J by 9 bases, with 16 bases left in between. The CDR3 length is 15 residues. Germline V gene data show CDR1 as LGHNT and CDR2 as FRNRAP. CDR3 loop: CASGLATSRGGEQFF. DNA of the CDR3: TGTGCTAGTGGTTTGGCGACTAGTCGGGGTGGTGAGCAGTTCTTC.

This clonotype was seen only a few times. This chain uses TRBV12-3 or TRBV12-4 with TRBJ1-2; D is ambiguous. This CDR3 is built from 13 residues. V lost 0 bases and J lost 3, with 5 bases in between. The CDR3 is CASSLAAHYGYTF. For the CDR3, the DNA is TGTGCCAGCAGTTTAGCGGCCCACTATGGCTACACCTTC.

The rearrangement uses TRBV9 and TRBJ2-7; unclear D gene. Germline-derived CDR1 and CDR2 are SGDLS and YYNGEE. The V gene lost 0 bases and the J gene lost 6 bases, with 10 bases spanning the gap. This CDR3 region has 13 residues. The CDR3 sequence is CASSVADGLEQYF. CDR3 in DNA: TGTGCCAGCAGCGTAGCTGACGGGCTCGAGCAGTACTTC.

V gene TRBV5-1 combines with J gene TRBJ2-1; D is unclear. Germline V gene lookup returns CDR1 SGHRS and CDR2 YFSETQ. V shed 7 bases and J shed 0 bases, with 11 bases lying between them. The CDR3 length is 14 residues. CDR3 amino acids: CASRLESSYNEQFF. CDR3 nucleotides: TGCGCCAGCCGTCTGGAGAGCTCCTACAATGAGCAGTTCTTC.

The chain recombines TRBV5-5 with TRBJ2-3, with D possibly called TRBD1 or TRBD2 (5 bases each). The germline gives CDR1 SGHKS, CDR2 YYEKEE (reference sequence). Trimming took off 3 bases at V and 2 bases at J, with 16 bases between the two ends. This CDR3 has 16 residues. CDR3 in DNA: TGTGCCAGCAGCTCGGACGCCGGGACCGTCACAGATACGCAGTATTTT. It translates to CASSSDAGTVTDTQYF.

This clonotype appeared a few times. This chain uses TRBV11-2 with TRBJ2-1, with TRBD1 matching over 8 bases. Germline-derived CDR1 and CDR2 are SGHAT and FQNNGV. The CDR3 is made up of 14 amino acids. Germline trimming cut 5 bases from V and 10 bases from J; bases unmatched to any gene: 10. CDR3 sequence: CASSRGTGGNEQFF. For the CDR3, the DNA is TGTGCCAGCAGCCGTGGGACAGGCGGGAACGAGCAGTTCTTC.

A few counts support this clonotype. This sequence joins TRBV28 and TRBJ1-1; D gene unclear. The V and J ends lost 11 bases and 4 bases respectively, with 20 bases between them. The CDR3 runs 14 residues. Germline values: CDR1 MDHEN, CDR2 SYDVKM. CDR3 protein: CAGGEAVVGTEAFF. In DNA, the CDR3 is TGTGCCGGCGGGGAGGCAGTCGTAGGCACTGAAGCTTTCTTT.

The sample holds a few counts of this clonotype. V usage is TRBV28 and J usage is TRBJ2-3; TRBD2 agrees at 11 bases. This CDR3 has 16 amino acids. V dropped 1 base and J dropped 2; count of bases not matched to a gene: 2. Per germline, CDR1 MDHEN and CDR2 SYDVKM. DNA for the CDR3: TGTGCCAGCAGTTTATCTAGCGGGGGGAACACAGATACGCAGTATTTT. Amino acids: CASSLSSGGNTDTQYF.

This clonotype has a count of ten or more. This rearrangement joins TRBV7-9 to TRBJ1-2, with unresolved D. CDR1 is SEHNR and CDR2 is FQNEAQ in the germline V gene (reference sequence). This CDR3 has 12 amino acids. Trimming took 0 bases from V and 8 from J, leaving 7 bases between them. CDR3 region: CASSLADSGYTF. The CDR3 region has the DNA TGTGCCAGCAGCTTAGCCGACTCGGGCTACACCTTC.